These 6 T cell receptor beta chains were all obtained from the same sample, sequenced in a study of cytomegalovirus exposure and HLA in healthy donors. 13 Jbeta primers and 60 Vbeta primers were used for the PCR. Sequenced by immunoSEQ multiplex PCR; TCRdb stores in-frame clones only, minus some. The repertoire holds about 180,000 clones, with roughly 80% as singletons. The sequenced sample consisted of PBMCs. These receptors all stem from a man aged 25-45 years in good health and CMV-seropositive.

There are a few counts of this clone. The chain recombines TRBV29-1 with TRBJ2-7; D call uncertain. Germline CDR1 is SQVTM and CDR2 is ANQGSEA. The CDR3 covers 12 residues. V lost 5 bases and J 0 bases, leaving 8 bases between the germline ends. The CDR3 here is CSVQQNSYEQYF. The CDR3 DNA reads TGCAGCGTTCAACAGAACTCCTACGAGCAGTACTTC.

This chain joins TRBV28 and TRBJ2-5; the D gene is possibly TRBD2 (6 bases). CDR1 and CDR2 from the germline V gene are MDHEN and SYDVKM. V was cut by 3 bases and J by 4 bases, with 12 bases left in between. This CDR3 region has 14 residues. CDR3 sequence: CASSFPGVRETQYF. The CDR3 DNA reads as TGTGCCAGCAGTTTCCCGGGAGTGAGAGAGACCCAGTACTTC.

The chain is built from TRBV7-9 and TRBJ2-1; 9 bases align to TRBD2. The V segment lost 5 bases and the J segment 5 bases; nucleotides outside the gene matches: 7. Per germline, CDR1 SEHNR and CDR2 FQNEAQ (reference sequence). The CDR3 runs to 15 residues. The CDR3 is CASSPLAGRNNEQFF. In nucleotides, the CDR3 is TGTGCCAGCAGCCCACTAGCGGGTAGGAACAATGAGCAGTTCTTC.

V gene TRBV7-9 combines with J gene TRBJ2-5, with TRBD2 as a possible D gene (6 bases). Per the germline V gene, CDR1 is SEHNR and CDR2 is FQNEAQ (reference sequence). CDR3 size: 17 residues. The V end lost 5 bases, the J end lost 5 bases, and 24 bases lay between the germline ends. The CDR3, as DNA: TGTGCCAGCAGCGGGCCCCTCTCTGGCGGGGAGTGGGAGACCCAGTACTTC. Residues: CASSGPLSGGEWETQYF.

V is TRBV14 and J is TRBJ2-5, with D perhaps matching TRBD2 (5 bases). CDR1 SGHDN and CDR2 FVKESK come from the germline V gene. The germline V and J ends were trimmed by 0 bases and 5 bases, with 10 bases remaining between them. This CDR3 comprises 14 residues. The CDR3 loop reads CASSQETSSETQYF. CDR3 nucleotides: TGTGCCAGCAGCCAAGAAACTAGTTCCGAGACCCAGTACTTC.

The chain joins TRBV19 to TRBJ1-3; D unclear. The CDR3 runs to 15 residues. Germline V gives CDR1 LNHDA, CDR2 SQIVND (reference sequence). Trimming removed 7 bases at V and 3 bases at J, with 16 bases between. The DNA of the CDR3 is TGTGCCAGTAATTCTCCGCCGGAGGATGGAAACACCATATATTTT. It encodes CASNSPPEDGNTIYF.